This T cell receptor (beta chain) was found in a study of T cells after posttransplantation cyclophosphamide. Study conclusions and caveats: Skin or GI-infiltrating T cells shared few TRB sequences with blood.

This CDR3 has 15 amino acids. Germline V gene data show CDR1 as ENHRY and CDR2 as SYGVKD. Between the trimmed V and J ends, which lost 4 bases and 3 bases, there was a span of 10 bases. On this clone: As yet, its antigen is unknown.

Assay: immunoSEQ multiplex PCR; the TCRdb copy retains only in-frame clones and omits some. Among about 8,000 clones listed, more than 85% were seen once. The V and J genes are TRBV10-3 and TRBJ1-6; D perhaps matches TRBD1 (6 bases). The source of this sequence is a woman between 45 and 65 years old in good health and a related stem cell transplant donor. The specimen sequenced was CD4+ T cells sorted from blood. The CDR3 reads CAISVVDSYNSPLHF. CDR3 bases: TGTGCCATCAGTGTGGTGGACAGCTATAATTCACCCCTCCACTTT.